The 29 T cell receptor beta chains presented below share a single source sample, sequenced in a study of CXCR3-negative and CXCR3-positive naive CD8 T cells (dated 2019 in TCRdb). Study-wide conclusions, independent of this receptor: TRB CDR3s from CXCR3-positive naive cells showed higher hydrophobicity (lower Kidera factor 4), lower energy, and higher strength and volume indices than CXCR3-negative naive cells.

No antigen is known for these receptors. The sequencer listed for this sample is NextSeq 550. The Human TCR Profiling Kit (MiLaboratory) was used to make UMI-labeled 5' RACE TRB cDNA libraries. TCRdb reprocessed the reads, and each CDR3 protein sequence is entered once, without DNA. The sample's records list roughly 93,000 distinct CDR3 sequences. About 1% of the sample is taken by the ten largest. The specimen was naive CXCR3+ CD8+ T cells from blood. The sample's cell subset or site, from its label and the paper: CD45RO-CCR7+CD27+CD95- naive CD8+ T cells expressing CXCR3 (TNR3+). Receptors originate from a human donor in good health. Some clones in this sample may be carry-over from other donors' samples.

This chain connects TRBV9 to TRBJ2-7; without DNA, the TCRdb call of TRBD1 cannot be checked. The CDR3 totals 13 residues. Germline V gene data show CDR1 as SGDLS and CDR2 as YYNGEE. CDR3 protein: CASSVYEGNEQYF.

V usage is TRBV29-1 and J usage is TRBJ1-1; TCRdb's D call, TRBD1, is unchecked because there is no DNA. Germline assignment: CDR1 SQVTM and CDR2 ANQGSEA. The CDR3 totals 17 residues. CDR3 loop: CSVGGAWGTGDNTEAFF.

The chain's CDR3 is CASSPAGGLYEQYF. The chain has TRBV13 and TRBJ2-7; TCRdb indicates TRBD2, and absent DNA this call remains unverified. This CDR3 comprises 14 residues. Germline-derived CDR1 and CDR2 are PRHDT and FYEKMQ (reference sequence).

CDR3 amino acids: CASSQATGMNTEAFF. This chain uses TRBV4-1 with TRBJ1-1; the TCRdb D gene call, TRBD1, has no DNA to confirm it. Germline lookup yields CDR1 MGHRA and CDR2 YSYEKL. This CDR3 contains 15 residues.

The V gene is TRBV6-2 or TRBV6-3, the J gene TRBJ2-2. This CDR3 has 15 amino acids. CDR1 and CDR2 from the germline V gene are MNHEY and SVGEGT. The CDR3 region is CASSYSLGNTGELFF.

The rearrangement joins TRBV20-1 to TRBJ2-1. Germline V gene data show CDR1 as DFQATT and CDR2 as SNEGSKA (reference sequence). This CDR3 is built from 12 residues. CDR3 sequence: CSARQIENEQFF.

The J gene is TRBJ1-6, the V gene TRBV28; no DNA is available, so the TRBD1 call from TCRdb remains unchecked. Germline CDR1 and CDR2: MDHEN and SYDVKM. The CDR3 covers 15 residues. CDR3 loop: CASSSPTGSNSPLHF.

This rearrangement joins TRBV28 to TRBJ1-4; TCRdb indicates TRBD1, and absent DNA this call remains unverified. CDR1 is MDHEN and CDR2 is SYDVKM in the germline V gene. This CDR3 has 16 amino acids. This CDR3 reads CASSPPPGRANEKLFF.

The V call is TRBV6-2 or TRBV6-3, the J call TRBJ2-2. This CDR3 has 13 amino acids. Germline V lookup: CDR1 MNHEY, CDR2 SVGEGT. This CDR3 reads CASRGSNTGELFF.

The chain has TRBV19 and TRBJ1-1; the TCRdb D gene call, TRBD1, has no DNA to confirm it. Germline loops: CDR1 LNHDA, CDR2 SQIVND (reference sequence). This CDR3 contains 15 residues. The CDR3 protein is CASSIGDSSGTEAFF.

The chain uses TRBV28 and TRBJ1-4; the TCRdb D gene call, TRBD1, has no DNA to confirm it. The CDR3 loop spans 14 amino acids. Per germline, CDR1 MDHEN and CDR2 SYDVKM. CDR3 amino acids: CASSSGTRNEKLFF.

The genes are TRBV21-1 and TRBJ2-7; TCRdb designates TRBD2, a call that cannot be tested without DNA. TRBV21-1 is described as a pseudogene. The CDR3 spans 20 residues. CDR3 in amino acids: CASSKDSPLMTSGGRYEQYF.

The CDR3 protein is CASSQVTDSSYEQYF. The chain uses TRBV4-1 and TRBJ2-7; TCRdb designates TRBD1, a call that cannot be tested without DNA. Looked up from germline, CDR1 is MGHRA and CDR2 is YSYEKL. The CDR3 is 15 amino acids.

The rearrangement joins TRBV19 to TRBJ2-3. This CDR3 has 17 amino acids. CDR1 is LNHDA and CDR2 is SQIVND in the germline V gene (reference sequence). CDR3 residues: CASSMGLGDLRTDTQYF.

The chain joins TRBV27 to TRBJ2-5; TCRdb's D call, TRBD1, is unchecked because there is no DNA. The V gene's germline CDR1 is MNHEY and CDR2 SMNVEV (reference sequence). There are 16 residues in the CDR3. This chain's CDR3 is CASSDSGTGGTETQYF.

The rearrangement uses TRBV6-2 or TRBV6-3 and TRBJ2-7; TCRdb returns TRBD2, unconfirmable since there is no DNA. Germline V gene lookup returns CDR1 MNHEY and CDR2 SVGEGT. CDR3 length equals 13 residues. This CDR3 reads CASSPLAGEPFYF.

J is TRBJ2-5 and V is TRBV12-3 or TRBV12-4; TCRdb calls TRBD1, which cannot be checked without DNA. The CDR3 sequence is 14 residues long. CDR3 sequence: CASSDDRAKETQYF.

This sequence joins TRBV12-3 or TRBV12-4 and TRBJ2-1; TCRdb reports TRBD1, a call that lacks DNA to check it against. The CDR3 loop spans 15 amino acids. The CDR3 loop is CASSPRQGADNEQFF.

The chain carries TRBV14 and TRBJ2-7; TCRdb lists TRBD2, though no DNA is available to test this call. CDR3 length: 14 residues. The V gene's germline CDR1 is SGHDN and CDR2 FVKESK. The CDR3 is CASSIRSMGYEQYF.

J is TRBJ2-5 and V is TRBV7-8; TCRdb names TRBD1, which stays unverified in the absence of DNA. CDR3 length: 16 amino acids. CDR1 is SGHVS, CDR2 FQNEAQ, per germline. CDR3 protein: CASSFIDTRGKETQYF.

This rearrangement joins TRBV6-5 to TRBJ2-2. This CDR3 has 13 residues. The germline V gene encodes CDR1 MNHEY and CDR2 SVGAGI. The CDR3 protein is CASSNTYTGELFF.

V usage is TRBV29-1 and J usage is TRBJ2-1; TCRdb selects TRBD2, and the lack of DNA leaves this call unchecked. This CDR3 has 14 residues. Per germline, CDR1 SQVTM and CDR2 ANQGSEA. CDR3 region: CSVRSGRAYNEQFF.

The V and J genes are TRBV28 and TRBJ2-2; checking the TCRdb D call of TRBD1 is not possible without DNA. The CDR3 contains 14 residues. Germline V gives CDR1 MDHEN, CDR2 SYDVKM. CDR3 region: CASSLFQGTGELFF.

The chain employs TRBV5-1 and TRBJ2-2; TCRdb returns TRBD1, unconfirmable since there is no DNA. The CDR3 is 15 residues long. The V gene's germline CDR1 is SGHRS and CDR2 YFSETQ. The CDR3 loop reads CASSLGQTDTGELFF. The full variable domain, with the rest looked up from reference TRBV5-1 and TRBJ2-2, is KAGVTQTPRYLIKTRGQQVTLSCSPISGHRSVSWYQQTPGQGLQFLFEYFSETQRNKGNFPGRFSGRQFSNSRSEMNVSTLELGDSALYLCASSLGQTDTGELFFGEGSRLTVL.

The rearrangement links TRBV7-9 to TRBJ1-2. The CDR3 is 13 residues long. Germline CDR1 reads SEHNR; CDR2 reads FQNEAQ (reference sequence). The chain's CDR3 is CASSFRSNYGYTF. Complete variable domain (other parts from reference TRBV7-9 and TRBJ1-2): DTGVSQNPRHKITKRGQNVTFRCDPISEHNRLYWYRQTLGQGPEFLTYFQNEAQLEKSRLLSDRFSAERPKGSFSTLEIQRTEQGDSAMYLCASSFRSNYGYTFGSGTRLTVV.

The chain couples TRBV6-6 to TRBJ2-5; TCRdb picks TRBD2, but there is no DNA to check that call. The CDR3 sequence is 12 residues long. Germline values: CDR1 MNHNY, CDR2 SVGAGI (reference sequence). The CDR3 is CATGGAMETQYF.

This chain connects TRBV18 to TRBJ2-7. Per germline, CDR1 KGHSH and CDR2 LQKENI. The CDR3 is 13 amino acids. The CDR3 reads CASSSTGGHEQYF.

V gene TRBV7-9 combines with J gene TRBJ2-4; lacking DNA, the TRBD1 call made by TCRdb goes unchecked. This CDR3 is 16 amino acids long. Germline assignment: CDR1 SEHNR and CDR2 FQNEAQ (reference sequence). CDR3 amino acids: CASSFPPSVNKNIQYF. The entire variable domain, with the rest obtained from reference TRBV7-9 and TRBJ2-4, is as follows: DTGVSQNPRHKITKRGQNVTFRCDPISEHNRLYWYRQTLGQGPEFLTYFQNEAQLEKSRLLSDRFSAERPKGSFSTLEIQRTEQGDSAMYLCASSFPPSVNKNIQYFGAGTRLSVL.

The CDR3 loop is CASSYFFDPRQGSSYEQYF. The rearrangement joins TRBV6-2 or TRBV6-3 to TRBJ2-7; without DNA, the TCRdb call of TRBD1 cannot be checked. Germline V gene lookup returns CDR1 MNHEY and CDR2 SVGEGT. There are 19 residues in the CDR3.